This T cell receptor (beta chain) was recovered during a study of blood T cell repertoires in COVID-19. Study context: Acute-phase and convalescent COVID-19 samples originated in the United States, Italy and Spain.

Authors' analysis steps: Researchers report that nucleated cell counts were estimated from reference gene primer amplification. Assay: immunoSEQ multiplex PCR; the TCRdb copy retains only in-frame clones and omits some. V, J and clone size derive from that table, while D and trimming were established from the DNA sequence. The sample carries about 370,000 clones, 75% to 90% recorded once. CDR3 length: 15 residues. This clone was seen a handful of times. The participants were between about 18 and 90 years old and came from about two dozen US areas. Clinical histories supplied by participants themselves formed the basis of cohort assignment.

The receptor's source is a man aged 18 to 30 who had recovered from COVID-19. The chain carries TRBV21-1 and TRBJ1-2. TRBV21-1 corresponds to a pseudogene. Material: PBMCs or T cells enriched from blood (not recorded which). The CDR3 loop is CASSPDLSRAWGYTF. As DNA, the CDR3 is TGTGCCAGCAGCCCCGACCTCTCGAGGGCGTGGGGCTACACCTTC.